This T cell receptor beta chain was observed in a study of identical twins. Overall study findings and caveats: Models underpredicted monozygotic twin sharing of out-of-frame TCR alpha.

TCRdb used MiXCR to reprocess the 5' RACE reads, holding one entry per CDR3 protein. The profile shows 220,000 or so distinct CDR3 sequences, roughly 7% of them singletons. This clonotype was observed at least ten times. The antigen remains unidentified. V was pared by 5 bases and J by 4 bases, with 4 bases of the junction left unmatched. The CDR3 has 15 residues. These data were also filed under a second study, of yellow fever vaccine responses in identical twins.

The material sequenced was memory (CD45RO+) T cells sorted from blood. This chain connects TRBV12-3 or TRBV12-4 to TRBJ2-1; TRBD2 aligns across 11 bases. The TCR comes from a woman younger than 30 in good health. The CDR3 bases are TGTGCCAGCAGTACCGGGACTAGCGGATACAATGAGCAGTTCTTC. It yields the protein CASSTGTSGYNEQFF.